These 18 T cell receptor beta chains share one sample of origin, sequenced in a study of cytotoxic CD8 clonotypes in ibrutinib-treated CLL. Assay: immunoSEQ multiplex PCR; the TCRdb copy retains only in-frame clones and omits some. Among 75,000 to 90,000 clones listed, around four fifths were seen once. The specimen was PBMCs, collected after 24 months of ibrutinib treatment. These receptors were obtained from a human donor with chronic lymphocytic leukemia.

The chain couples TRBV5-5 to TRBJ2-3; D call uncertain. The CDR3 has 13 residues. Germline CDR1 is SGHKS and CDR2 is YYEKEE (reference sequence). V lost 6 bases and J 2 bases, leaving 10 bases between the germline ends. The CDR3 DNA follows: TGTGCCAGCACCCCTGGGCCCACAGATACGCAGTATTTT. This codes for CASTPGPTDTQYF. Complete variable domain (other parts from reference TRBV5-5 and TRBJ2-3): DAGVTQSPTHLIKTRGQQVTLRCSPISGHKSVSWYQQVLGQGPQFIFQYYEKEERGRGNFPDRFSARQFPNYSSELNVNALLLGDSALYLCASTPGPTDTQYFGPGTRLTVL.

J is TRBJ1-1 and V is TRBV10-3; D gene unclear. Germline loops: CDR1 ENHRY, CDR2 SYGVKD. Between the trimmed V and J ends, which lost 1 base and 4 bases, there was a span of 10 bases. The CDR3 has 14 residues. This chain's CDR3 is CAISELESRTEAFF. The CDR3 DNA follows: TGTGCCATCAGTGAGTTGGAGAGTCGCACTGAAGCTTTCTTT.

J is TRBJ2-7 and V is TRBV5-1, with 7 bases that match TRBD2. CDR1 is SGHRS, CDR2 YFSETQ, per germline. The CDR3 has 17 amino acids. The V and J ends lost 0 bases and 5 bases, in that order; junction bases with no gene match: 14. CDR3 sequence: CASSLAFGGGSPHEQYF. The CDR3 DNA is TGCGCCAGCAGCTTGGCTTTCGGTGGCGGGAGCCCCCACGAGCAGTACTTC.

V and J are TRBV5-1 and TRBJ2-7; TRBD2 matches 10 bases. CDR1 and CDR2 from the germline V gene are SGHRS and YFSETQ. The CDR3 spans 16 residues. V lost 1 base, J lost 4 bases, and 8 bases stayed unmatched. In DNA form, the CDR3 reads TGCGCCAGCAGCTTGACGTTAGCGGGAGGTATGTACGAGCAGTACTTC. Protein sequence: CASSLTLAGGMYEQYF.

This clone showed up just once. The chain couples TRBV11-2 to TRBJ2-7; TRBD1 matches at 9 bases. CDR3 length: 15 amino acids. Germline loops: CDR1 SGHAT, CDR2 FQNNGV. With V trimmed by 5 bases and J by 6 bases, 11 bases remained unmatched. The CDR3, as DNA: TGTGCCAGCAGCCCGCTATCGGGACAGGGTGTCGAGCAGTACTTC. It yields the protein CASSPLSGQGVEQYF.

The chain uses TRBV6-1 and TRBJ1-4; no clear D. Per germline, CDR1 MNHNS and CDR2 SASEGT. The V end was cut by 6 bases, the J end by 0 bases, with 8 bases between. The CDR3 has 14 residues. CDR3 bases: TGTGCCAGCAGGGACCATGCAACTAATGAAAAACTGTTTTTT. This translates into CASRDHATNEKLFF.

This clone turned up a few times. The chain joins TRBV5-1 to TRBJ2-7; D possibly corresponds to TRBD2 (6 bases). Germline assignment: CDR1 SGHRS and CDR2 YFSETQ. Trimming cost V 0 bases and J 1 base, with 11 bases left between them. The length of the CDR3 is 15 residues. The CDR3 spells CASSLDVGTSYEQYF. CDR3 bases: TGCGCCAGCAGCTTGGACGTCGGGACTTCCTACGAGCAGTACTTC.

The rearrangement uses TRBV2 and TRBJ2-4; D assignment may be TRBD1 or TRBD2 (5 bases each). This CDR3 is 16 amino acids long. Germline V lookup: CDR1 SNHLY, CDR2 FYNNEI. Trimming took off 6 bases at V and 0 bases at J, with 15 bases between the two ends. The CDR3 DNA is TGTGCCAGCAGCCAGAGGGGTGGATTAGCCAAAAACATTCAGTACTTC. Translation gives CASSQRGGLAKNIQYF.

CDR3 in DNA: TGTGCCAGCAGCCCTAGGAGGAAACGCCGTAACCAAGAGACCCAGTACTTC. It specifies CASSPRRKRRNQETQYF. The J gene is TRBJ2-5, the V gene TRBV11-1, with D possibly matching TRBD2 (5 bases). Trimming took off 5 bases at V and 0 bases at J, with 19 bases between the two ends. CDR1 and CDR2 from the germline V gene are SGHAT and FQDESV (reference sequence). The CDR3 sequence is 17 residues long.

This clone showed up just a few times. For the CDR3, the DNA is TGTGCCAGCAGTCGCTCGACAGGGGTGGCCGGGGAGCTGTTTTTT. Its translation: CASSRSTGVAGELFF. The chain uses TRBV28 and TRBJ2-2; 8 bases map to TRBD1. This CDR3 has 15 amino acids. Germline assignment: CDR1 MDHEN and CDR2 SYDVKM. The V gene end was trimmed by 5 bases and the J gene end by 6 bases; junction bases not matched to a gene: 8.

The V gene is TRBV19, the J gene TRBJ1-4; 8 bases fit TRBD1. Looked up from germline, CDR1 is LNHDA and CDR2 is SQIVND (reference sequence). The V segment lost 4 bases and the J segment 7 bases; nucleotides outside the gene matches: 8. This CDR3 comprises 15 residues. This CDR3 reads CASSTSGGWGEKLFF. The CDR3 DNA follows: TGTGCCAGTAGTACCTCAGGGGGCTGGGGTGAAAAACTGTTTTTT.

The V and J genes are TRBV10-3 and TRBJ2-3; tentative D call: TRBD2 (6 bases). Germline CDR1 reads ENHRY; CDR2 reads SYGVKD. The CDR3 is 13 residues long. Trimming cost V 8 bases and J 2 bases, with 11 bases left between them. The CDR3, as DNA: TGTGCCATCGGGCGGGATACCACAGATACGCAGTATTTT. This gives the protein CAIGRDTTDTQYF.

The rearrangement uses TRBV4-1 and TRBJ2-2, with 8 bases identical to TRBD2. The J segment lost 6 bases and the V segment lost 0 bases, leaving 15 bases of the junction unmatched. The CDR3 sequence is 19 residues long. Germline V CDR1 and CDR2: MGHRA, YSYEKL. CDR3 coding DNA: TGCGCCAGCAGCCAAGATTACCCTCGGCTAGCGGGTGGGGCCGGGGAGCTGTTTTTT. This translates into CASSQDYPRLAGGAGELFF.

The chain carries TRBV4-2 and TRBJ2-7, with D tentatively TRBD2 (5 bases). CDR1 is LGHNA, CDR2 YNFKEQ, per germline. CDR3 length equals 15 residues. Trimming took off 1 base at V and 3 bases at J, with 13 bases between the two ends. CDR3: CASSQARDSSYEQYF. CDR3 sequence (DNA): TGTGCCAGCAGCCAAGCCCGGGATAGCAGCTACGAGCAGTACTTC.

The chain recombines TRBV7-9 with TRBJ2-7, with 7 bases fitting TRBD2. The V segment lost 5 bases and the J segment 3 bases; nucleotides outside the gene matches: 10. The CDR3 covers 15 residues. Germline lookup yields CDR1 SEHNR and CDR2 FQNEAQ (reference sequence). The CDR3 reads CASSLPGGGGYEQYF. The DNA of the CDR3 is TGTGCCAGCAGCCTTCCGGGTGGCGGGGGCTACGAGCAGTACTTC.

The V call is TRBV18, the J call TRBJ2-7; D is possibly TRBD1 (5 bases). The CDR3 is made up of 14 amino acids. V was clipped by 0 bases and J by 5 bases, with 11 bases between them. Germline values: CDR1 KGHSH, CDR2 LQKENI. CDR3 amino acids: CASSPPSTENEQYF. The CDR3 DNA reads TGTGCCAGCTCACCACCCTCGACAGAAAACGAGCAGTACTTC.

The chain joins TRBV30 to TRBJ1-5, with D maybe TRBD1 (5 bases). This CDR3 contains 13 residues. The V end was cut by 1 base, the J end by 7 bases, with 11 bases between. Germline V CDR1 and CDR2: GTSNPN, SVGIG (reference sequence). The CDR3 coding sequence is TGTGCCTGGAGTGGGGCAGGGATGCAGCCCCAGCATTTT. Amino acid sequence: CAWSGAGMQPQHF. The full variable domain, rest sourced from reference TRBV30 and TRBJ1-5, is SQTIHQWPATLVQPVGSPLSLECTVEGTSNPNLYWYRQAAGRGLQLLFYSVGIGQISSEVPQNLSASRPQDRQFILSSKKLLLSDSGFYLCAWSGAGMQPQHFGDGTRLSIL.

This clone was counted only a few times. V usage is TRBV11-2 and J usage is TRBJ1-4; a possible D gene is TRBD1 (5 bases). V lost 2 bases, J lost 8 bases, and 9 bases lay in between. CDR3 length: 13 residues. Germline lookup yields CDR1 SGHAT and CDR2 FQNNGV. As DNA, the CDR3 is TGTGCCAGCAGCTTATATGGGGACGAAAAACTGTTTTTT. Translating gives CASSLYGDEKLFF.